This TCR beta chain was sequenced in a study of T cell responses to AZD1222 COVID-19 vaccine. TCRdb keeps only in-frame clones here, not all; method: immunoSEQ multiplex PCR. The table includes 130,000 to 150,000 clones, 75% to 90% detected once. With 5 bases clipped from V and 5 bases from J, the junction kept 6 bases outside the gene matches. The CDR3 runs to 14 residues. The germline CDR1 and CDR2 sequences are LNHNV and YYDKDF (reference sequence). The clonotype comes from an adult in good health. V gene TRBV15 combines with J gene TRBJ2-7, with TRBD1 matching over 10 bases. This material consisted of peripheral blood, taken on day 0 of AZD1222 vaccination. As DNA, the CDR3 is TGTGCCACCAGCCGTCGACAGGGGGCAGACGAGCAGTACTTC. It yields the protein CATSRRQGADEQYF. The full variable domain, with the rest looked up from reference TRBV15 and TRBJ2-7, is DAMVIQNPRYQVTQFGKPVTLSCSQTLNHNVMYWYQQKSSQAPKLLFHYYDKDFNNEADTPDNFQSRRPNTSFCFLDIRSPGLGDTAMYLCATSRRQGADEQYFGPGTRLTVT.